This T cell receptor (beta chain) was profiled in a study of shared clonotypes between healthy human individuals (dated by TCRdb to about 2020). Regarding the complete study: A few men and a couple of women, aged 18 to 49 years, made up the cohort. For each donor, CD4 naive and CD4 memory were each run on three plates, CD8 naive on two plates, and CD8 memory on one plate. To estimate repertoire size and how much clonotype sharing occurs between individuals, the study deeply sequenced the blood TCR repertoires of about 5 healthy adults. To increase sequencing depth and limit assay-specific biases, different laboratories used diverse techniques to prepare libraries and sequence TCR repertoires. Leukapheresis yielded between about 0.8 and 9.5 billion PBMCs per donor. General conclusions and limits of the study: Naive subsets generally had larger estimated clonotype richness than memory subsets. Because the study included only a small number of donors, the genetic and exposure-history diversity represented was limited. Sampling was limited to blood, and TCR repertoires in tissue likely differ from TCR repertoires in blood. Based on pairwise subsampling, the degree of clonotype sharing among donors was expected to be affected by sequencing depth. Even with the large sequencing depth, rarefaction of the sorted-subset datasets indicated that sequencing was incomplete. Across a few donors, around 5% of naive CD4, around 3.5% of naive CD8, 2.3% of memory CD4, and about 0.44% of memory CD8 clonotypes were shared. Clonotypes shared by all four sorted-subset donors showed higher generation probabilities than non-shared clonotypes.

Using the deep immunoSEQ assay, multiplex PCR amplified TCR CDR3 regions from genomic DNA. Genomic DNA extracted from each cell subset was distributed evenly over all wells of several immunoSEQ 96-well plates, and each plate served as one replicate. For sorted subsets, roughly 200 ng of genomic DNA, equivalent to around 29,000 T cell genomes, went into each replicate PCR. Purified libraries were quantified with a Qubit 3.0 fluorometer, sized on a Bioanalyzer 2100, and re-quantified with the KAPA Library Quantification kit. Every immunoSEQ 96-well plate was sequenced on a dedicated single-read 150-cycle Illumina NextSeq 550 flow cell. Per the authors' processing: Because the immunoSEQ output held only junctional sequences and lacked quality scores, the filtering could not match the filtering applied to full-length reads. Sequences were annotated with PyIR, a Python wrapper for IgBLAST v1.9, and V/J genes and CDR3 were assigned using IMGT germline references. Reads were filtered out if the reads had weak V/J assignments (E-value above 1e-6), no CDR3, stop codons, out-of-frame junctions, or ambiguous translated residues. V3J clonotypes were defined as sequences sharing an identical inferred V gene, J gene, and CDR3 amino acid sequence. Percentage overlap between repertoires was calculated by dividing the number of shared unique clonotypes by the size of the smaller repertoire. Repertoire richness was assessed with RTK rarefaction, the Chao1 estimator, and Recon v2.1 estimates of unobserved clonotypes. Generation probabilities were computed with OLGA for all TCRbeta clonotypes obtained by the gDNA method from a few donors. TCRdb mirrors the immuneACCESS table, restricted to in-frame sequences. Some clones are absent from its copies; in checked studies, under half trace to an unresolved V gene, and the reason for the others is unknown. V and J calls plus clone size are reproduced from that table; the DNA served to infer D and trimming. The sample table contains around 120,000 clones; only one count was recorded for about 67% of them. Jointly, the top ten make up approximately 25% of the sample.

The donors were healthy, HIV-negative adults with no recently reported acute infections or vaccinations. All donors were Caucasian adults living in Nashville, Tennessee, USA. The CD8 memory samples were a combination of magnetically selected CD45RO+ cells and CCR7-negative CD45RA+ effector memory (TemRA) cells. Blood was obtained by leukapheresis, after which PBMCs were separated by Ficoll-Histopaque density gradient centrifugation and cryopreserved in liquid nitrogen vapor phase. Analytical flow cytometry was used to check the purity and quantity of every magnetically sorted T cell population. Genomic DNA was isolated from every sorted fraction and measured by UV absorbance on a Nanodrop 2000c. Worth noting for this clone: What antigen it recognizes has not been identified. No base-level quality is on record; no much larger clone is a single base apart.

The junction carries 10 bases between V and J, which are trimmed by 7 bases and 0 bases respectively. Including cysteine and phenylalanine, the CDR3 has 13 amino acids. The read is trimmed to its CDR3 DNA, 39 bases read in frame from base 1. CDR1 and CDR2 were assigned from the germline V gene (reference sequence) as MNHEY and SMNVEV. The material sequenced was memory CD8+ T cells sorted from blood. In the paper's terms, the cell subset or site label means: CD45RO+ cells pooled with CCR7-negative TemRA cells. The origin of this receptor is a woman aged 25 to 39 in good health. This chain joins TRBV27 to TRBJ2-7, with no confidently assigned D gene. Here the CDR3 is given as CASKGGTSYEQYF. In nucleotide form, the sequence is TGTGCCAGCAAGGGCGGTACCTCCTACGAGCAGTACTTC.